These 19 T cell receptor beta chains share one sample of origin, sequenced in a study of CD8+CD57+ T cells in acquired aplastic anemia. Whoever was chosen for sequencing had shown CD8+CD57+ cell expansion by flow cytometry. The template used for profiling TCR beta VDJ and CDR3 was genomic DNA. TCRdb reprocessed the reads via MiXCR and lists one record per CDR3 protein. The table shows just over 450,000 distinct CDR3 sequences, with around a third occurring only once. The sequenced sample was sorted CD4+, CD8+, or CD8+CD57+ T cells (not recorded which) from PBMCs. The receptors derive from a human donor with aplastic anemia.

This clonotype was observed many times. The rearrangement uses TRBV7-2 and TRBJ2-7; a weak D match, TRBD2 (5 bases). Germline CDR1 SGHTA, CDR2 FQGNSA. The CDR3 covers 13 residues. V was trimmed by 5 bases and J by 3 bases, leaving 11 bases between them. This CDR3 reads CASSLQDFYEQYF. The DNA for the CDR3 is TGTGCCAGCAGCCTGCAGGACTTCTACGAGCAGTACTTC. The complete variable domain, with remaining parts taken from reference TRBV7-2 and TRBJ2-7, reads GAGVSQSPSNKVTEKGKDVELRCDPISGHTALYWYRQSLGQGLEFLIYFQGNSAPDKSGLPSDRFSAERTGGSVSTLTIQRTQQEDSAVYLCASSLQDFYEQYFGPGTRLTVT.

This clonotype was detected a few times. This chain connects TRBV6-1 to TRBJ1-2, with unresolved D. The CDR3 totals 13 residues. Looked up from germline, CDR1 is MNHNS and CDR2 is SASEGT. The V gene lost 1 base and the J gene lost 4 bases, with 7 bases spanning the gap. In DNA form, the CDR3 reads TGTGCCAGCAGTGAAGTAAGGCTCTATGGCTACACCTTC. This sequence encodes CASSEVRLYGYTF.

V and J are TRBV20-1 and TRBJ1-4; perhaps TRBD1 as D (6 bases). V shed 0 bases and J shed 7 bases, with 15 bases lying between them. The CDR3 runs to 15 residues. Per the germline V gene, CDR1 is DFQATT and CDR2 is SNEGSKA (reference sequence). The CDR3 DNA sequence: TGCAGTGCTAGAGAATTGGGGGGCGCCGGTGAAAAACTGTTTTTT. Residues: CSARELGGAGEKLFF.

CDR3 DNA sequence: TGTGCCAGTACCGTAGTATCAGTGACAACGAACACTGAAGCTTTCTTT. Encoded protein: CASTVVSVTTNTEAFF. This sequence joins TRBV19 and TRBJ1-1; D is undetermined. The germline V gene has CDR1 LNHDA and CDR2 SQIVND (reference sequence). V was clipped by 7 bases and J by 1 base, with 19 bases between them. This CDR3 comprises 16 residues.

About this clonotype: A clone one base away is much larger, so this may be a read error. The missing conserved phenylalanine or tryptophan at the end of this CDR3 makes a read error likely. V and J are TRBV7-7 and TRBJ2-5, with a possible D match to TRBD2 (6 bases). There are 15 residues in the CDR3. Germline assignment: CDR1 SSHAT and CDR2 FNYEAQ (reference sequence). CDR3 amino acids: CASSLGGGAVETQYL. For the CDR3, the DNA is TGTGCTAGCAGCTTAGGTGGCGGGGCGGTGGAGACCCAGTACCTC.

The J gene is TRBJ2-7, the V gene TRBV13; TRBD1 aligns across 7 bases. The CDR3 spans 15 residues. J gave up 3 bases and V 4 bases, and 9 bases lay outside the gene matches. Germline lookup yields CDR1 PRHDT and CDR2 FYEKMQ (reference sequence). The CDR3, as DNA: TGTGCCAGCAGCTCCGAGGACAGGAGTTTCTACGAGCAGTACTTC. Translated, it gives CASSSEDRSFYEQYF.

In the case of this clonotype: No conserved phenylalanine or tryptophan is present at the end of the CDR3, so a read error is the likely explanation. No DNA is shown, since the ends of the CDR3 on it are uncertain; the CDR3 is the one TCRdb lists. CDR3 protein: CASSDLGGMT. The chain employs TRBV2 and TRBJ1-6; TRBD1 is the table's D call and was not checked against the DNA. The CDR3 length is 10 residues, termini included. CDR1 SNHLY and CDR2 FYNNEI come from the germline V gene.

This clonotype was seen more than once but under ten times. As DNA, the CDR3 is TGTGCCAGCAGTGAAGCGCTTGGGGTGGTGATTGAATACGAGCAGTACTTC. Amino acid sequence: CASSEALGVVIEYEQYF. The chain combines TRBV2 with TRBJ2-7; D is undetermined. The CDR3 has 17 residues. Per germline, CDR1 SNHLY and CDR2 FYNNEI. Trimming took 0 bases from V and 4 from J, leaving 19 bases between them.

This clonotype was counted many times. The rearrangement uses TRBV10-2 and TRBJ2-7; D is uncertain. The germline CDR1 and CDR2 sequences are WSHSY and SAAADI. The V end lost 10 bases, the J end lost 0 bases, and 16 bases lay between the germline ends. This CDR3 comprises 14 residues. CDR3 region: CATSRSGNSYEQYF. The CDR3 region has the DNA TGCGCCACTTCGAGATCAGGTAACTCCTACGAGCAGTACTTC.

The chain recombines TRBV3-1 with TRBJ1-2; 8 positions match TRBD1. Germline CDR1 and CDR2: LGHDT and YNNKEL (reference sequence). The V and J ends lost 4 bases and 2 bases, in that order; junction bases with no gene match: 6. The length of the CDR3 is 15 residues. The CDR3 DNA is TGTGCCAGCAGCCCCTACAGGGGGATGAACTATGGCTACACCTTC. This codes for CASSPYRGMNYGYTF.

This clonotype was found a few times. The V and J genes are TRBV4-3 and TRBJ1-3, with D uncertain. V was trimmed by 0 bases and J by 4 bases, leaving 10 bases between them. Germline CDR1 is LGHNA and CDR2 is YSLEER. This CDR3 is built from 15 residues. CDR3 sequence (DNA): TGCGCCAGCAGCCAAGATCTTGTTAGGGGAAACACCATATATTTT. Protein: CASSQDLVRGNTIYF.

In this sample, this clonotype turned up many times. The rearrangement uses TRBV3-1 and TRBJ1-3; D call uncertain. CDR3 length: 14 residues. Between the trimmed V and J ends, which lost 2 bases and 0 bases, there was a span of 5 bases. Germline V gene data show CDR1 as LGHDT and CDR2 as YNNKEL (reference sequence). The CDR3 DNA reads TGTGCCAGCAGCCAAACCTCCTCTGGAAACACCATATATTTT. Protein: CASSQTSSGNTIYF.

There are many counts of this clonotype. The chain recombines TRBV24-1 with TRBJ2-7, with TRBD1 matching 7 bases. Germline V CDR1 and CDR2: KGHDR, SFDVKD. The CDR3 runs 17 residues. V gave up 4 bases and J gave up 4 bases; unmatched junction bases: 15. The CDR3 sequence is CATSDQQRDSQMYEQYF. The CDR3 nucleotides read TGTGCCACCAGTGACCAGCAACGGGACAGCCAAATGTACGAGCAGTACTTC.

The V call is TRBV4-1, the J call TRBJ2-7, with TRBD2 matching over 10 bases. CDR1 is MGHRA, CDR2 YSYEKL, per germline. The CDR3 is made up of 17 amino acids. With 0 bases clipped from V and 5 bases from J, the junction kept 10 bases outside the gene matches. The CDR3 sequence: CASSQDEISGGPHEQYF. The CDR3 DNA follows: TGCGCCAGCAGCCAAGACGAGATTAGCGGGGGGCCTCACGAGCAGTACTTC.

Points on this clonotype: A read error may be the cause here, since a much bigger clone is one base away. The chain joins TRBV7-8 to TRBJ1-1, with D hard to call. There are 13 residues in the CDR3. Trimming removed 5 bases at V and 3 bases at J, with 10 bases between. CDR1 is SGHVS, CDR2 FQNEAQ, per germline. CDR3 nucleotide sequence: TGTGCCAGCAGCCCTAAGATGGACACTGAAGCTTTCTTT. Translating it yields CASSPKMDTEAFF.

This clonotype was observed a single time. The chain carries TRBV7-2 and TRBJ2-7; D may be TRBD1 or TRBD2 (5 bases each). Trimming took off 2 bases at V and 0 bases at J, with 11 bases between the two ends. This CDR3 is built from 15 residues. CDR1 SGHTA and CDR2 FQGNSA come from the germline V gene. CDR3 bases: TGTGCCAGCAGCTTAAGGGACGGAGGCTCCTACGAGCAGTACTTC. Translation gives CASSLRDGGSYEQYF.

The CDR3 spells CASSYVTSGRSYEQYF. The CDR3 region has the DNA TGTGCCAGCAGTTACGTGACTAGCGGGAGGAGCTACGAGCAGTACTTC. The J gene is TRBJ2-7, the V gene TRBV6-5; 13 bases are shared with TRBD2. Trimming took 2 bases from V and 3 from J; bases not matched to a gene: 4. From germline, CDR1 is MNHEY and CDR2 SVGAGI. The CDR3 loop spans 16 amino acids.

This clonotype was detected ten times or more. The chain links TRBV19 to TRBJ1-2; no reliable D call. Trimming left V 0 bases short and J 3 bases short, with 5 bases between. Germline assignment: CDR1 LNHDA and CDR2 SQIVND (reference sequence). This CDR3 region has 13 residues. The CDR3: CASSIEGDYGYTF. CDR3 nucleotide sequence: TGTGCCAGTAGTATAGAGGGAGACTATGGCTACACCTTC.

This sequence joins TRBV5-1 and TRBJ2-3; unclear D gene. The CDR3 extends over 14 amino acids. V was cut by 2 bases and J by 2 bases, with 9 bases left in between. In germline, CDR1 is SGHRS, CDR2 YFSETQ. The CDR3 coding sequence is TGCGCCAGCAGCTTCGCGTCTCCCACAGATACGCAGTATTTT. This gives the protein CASSFASPTDTQYF.